The clone carrying this T cell receptor beta chain was detected only a few times. The CDR3 loop spans 14 amino acids. CDR1 and CDR2 from the germline V gene are MNHEY and SVGAGI. V gave up 8 bases and J gave up 11 bases; unmatched junction bases: 13. Generated by immunoSEQ multiplex PCR, the TCRdb table keeps only in-frame clones and is missing some. The sample gives 600,000 to 900,000 clones, approximately 85% of which show up once; approximately 0.01% is in the top ten. These data originate in a study of shared T cell receptors in the human thymus. The sample was also reused in another study, on human thymus T cells. From that paper: The thymus was resected at corrective cardiac surgery. Thymic and blood repertoires seemed to show skewed V and J gene use. Related work showed strongly overlapping thymic repertoires across unrelated individuals.

The origin of this receptor is a girl under three years old with a congenital heart defect. Sequencing input: thymocytes. The chain employs TRBV6-5 and TRBJ1-1, with TRBD1 matching over 11 bases. CDR3: CASRRTGGAGWAFF. The CDR3, as DNA: TGTGCCAGCCGGAGGACAGGGGGCGCAGGTTGGGCTTTCTTT.